This TCR beta chain was captured in a study of cytomegalovirus exposure and HLA in healthy donors. A multiplex PCR was run with 60 Vbeta primers and 13 Jbeta primers. Study processing details: About 11 million of the 60 million to 80 million unique TCR beta chains counted in a later analysis were shared. Assay: immunoSEQ multiplex PCR; the TCRdb copy retains only in-frame clones and omits some. V, J and clone size were drawn from that table, and D and trimming were deduced from the DNA. The table for this sample gives roughly 140,000 clones. Study results and caveats: Later work associated approximately 17,000 TCR beta sequences with HLA alleles at 0.05 false discovery rate. In a later analysis, donors in an Asian-associated ancestry cluster reportedly had fewer N-insertions in productive TCRs than the cohort mean.

Remarks on this clone: Its antigen is still unknown.

The specimen sequenced was PBMCs. This TCR came from a male donor in good health and CMV-seronegative.

Here the CDR3 reads CSVEDRGPNGYTF. The DNA of the CDR3 is TGCAGCGTTGAAGATAGGGGCCCTAATGGCTACACCTTC. The chain couples TRBV29-1 to TRBJ1-2; the D gene is possibly TRBD1 (5 bases). CDR3 length: 13 amino acids. CDR1 and CDR2 (germline): SQVTM, ANQGSEA. The V end was cut by 0 bases, the J end by 6 bases, with 11 bases between.